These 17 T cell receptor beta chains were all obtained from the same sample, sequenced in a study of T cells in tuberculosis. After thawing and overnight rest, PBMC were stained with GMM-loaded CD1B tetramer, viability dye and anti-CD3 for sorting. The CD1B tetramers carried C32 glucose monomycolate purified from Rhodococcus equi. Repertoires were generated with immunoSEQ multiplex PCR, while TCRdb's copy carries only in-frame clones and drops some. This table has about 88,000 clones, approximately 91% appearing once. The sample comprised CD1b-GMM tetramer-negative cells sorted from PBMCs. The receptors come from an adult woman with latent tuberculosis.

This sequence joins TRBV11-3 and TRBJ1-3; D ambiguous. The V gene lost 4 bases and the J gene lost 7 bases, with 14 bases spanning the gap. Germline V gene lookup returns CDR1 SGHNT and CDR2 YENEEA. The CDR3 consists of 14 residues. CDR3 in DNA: TGTGCCAGCAGCTCGGACTCAACGGGCAACACCATATATTTT. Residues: CASSSDSTGNTIYF.

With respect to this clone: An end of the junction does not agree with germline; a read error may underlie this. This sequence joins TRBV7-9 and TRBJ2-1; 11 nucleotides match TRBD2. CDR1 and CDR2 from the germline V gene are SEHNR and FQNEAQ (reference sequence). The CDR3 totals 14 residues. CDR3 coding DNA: TGTGCCAGCAGCGTAGCGGGGGGGCGTAATGAGCAGTTCTTC. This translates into CASSVAGGRNEQFF.

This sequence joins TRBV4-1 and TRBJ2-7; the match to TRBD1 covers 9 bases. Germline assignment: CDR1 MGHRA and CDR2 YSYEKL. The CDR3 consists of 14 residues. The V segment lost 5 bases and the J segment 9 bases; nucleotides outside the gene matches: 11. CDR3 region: CASSIRDRDFSQYF. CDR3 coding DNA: TGCGCCAGCAGCATCCGGGACAGGGATTTTTCGCAGTACTTC.

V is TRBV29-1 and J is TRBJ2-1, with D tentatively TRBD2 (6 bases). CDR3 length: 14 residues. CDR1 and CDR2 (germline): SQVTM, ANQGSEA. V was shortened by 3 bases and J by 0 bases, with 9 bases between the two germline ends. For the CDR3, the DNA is TGCAGCGTTGAGGGAGGAAGCTCCTACAATGAGCAGTTCTTC. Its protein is CSVEGGSSYNEQFF.

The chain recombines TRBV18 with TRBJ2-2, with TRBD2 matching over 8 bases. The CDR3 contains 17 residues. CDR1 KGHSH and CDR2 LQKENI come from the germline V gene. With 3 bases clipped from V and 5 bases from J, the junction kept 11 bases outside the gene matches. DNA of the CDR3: TGTGCCAGCTCACCTACCCTCGGGGGGGCTCGGACCGGGGAGCTGTTTTTT. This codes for CASSPTLGGARTGELFF.

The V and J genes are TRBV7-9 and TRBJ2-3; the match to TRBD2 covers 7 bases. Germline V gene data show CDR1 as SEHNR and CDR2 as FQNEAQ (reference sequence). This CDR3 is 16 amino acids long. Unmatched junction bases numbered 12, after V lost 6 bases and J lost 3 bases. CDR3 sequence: CASSYKGRENTDTQYF. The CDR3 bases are TGTGCCAGCAGTTATAAGGGGAGGGAGAATACAGATACGCAGTATTTT.

CDR3 sequence (DNA): TGTGCCTGCTCCTATTGGGGAGTGAACACTGAAGCTTTCTTT. This translates into CACSYWGVNTEAFF. The chain recombines TRBV30 with TRBJ1-1; D remains unclear. Germline V gene data show CDR1 as GTSNPN and CDR2 as SVGIG (reference sequence). V was shortened by 6 bases and J by 0 bases, with 14 bases between the two germline ends. The CDR3 loop spans 14 amino acids.

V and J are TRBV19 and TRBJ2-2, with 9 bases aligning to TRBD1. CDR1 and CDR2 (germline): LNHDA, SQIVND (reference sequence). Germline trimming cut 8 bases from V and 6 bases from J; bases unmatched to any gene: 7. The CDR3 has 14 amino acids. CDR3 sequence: CASGHRGRSGELFF. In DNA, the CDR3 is TGTGCCAGTGGTCACAGGGGGCGTTCCGGGGAGCTGTTTTTT.

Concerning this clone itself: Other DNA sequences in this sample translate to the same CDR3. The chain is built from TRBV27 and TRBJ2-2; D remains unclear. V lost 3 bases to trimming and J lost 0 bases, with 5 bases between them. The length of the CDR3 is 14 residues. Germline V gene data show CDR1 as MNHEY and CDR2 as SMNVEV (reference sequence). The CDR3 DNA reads TGTGCCAGCAGTTTTGGCCCGAACACCGGGGAGCTGTTTTTT. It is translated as CASSFGPNTGELFF.

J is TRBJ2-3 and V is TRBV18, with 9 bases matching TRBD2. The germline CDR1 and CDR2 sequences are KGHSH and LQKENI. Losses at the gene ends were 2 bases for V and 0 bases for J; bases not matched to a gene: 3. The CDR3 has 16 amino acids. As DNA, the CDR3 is TGTGCCAGCTCACCAGTAGCGGGGGCTAGCACAGATACGCAGTATTTT. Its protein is CASSPVAGASTDTQYF.

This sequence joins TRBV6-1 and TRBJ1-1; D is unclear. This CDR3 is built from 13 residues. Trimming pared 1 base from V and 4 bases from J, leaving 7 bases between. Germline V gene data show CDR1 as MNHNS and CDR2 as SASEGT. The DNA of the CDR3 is TGTGCCAGCAGTGAAGGACTGGGCACTGAAGCTTTCTTT. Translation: CASSEGLGTEAFF.

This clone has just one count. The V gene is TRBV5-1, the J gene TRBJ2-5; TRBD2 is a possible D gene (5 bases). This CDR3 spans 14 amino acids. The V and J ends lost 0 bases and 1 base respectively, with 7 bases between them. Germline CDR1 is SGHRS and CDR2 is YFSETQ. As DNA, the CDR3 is TGCGCCAGCAGCTTGGCTAGCCCCCAAGAGACCCAGTACTTC. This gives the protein CASSLASPQETQYF.

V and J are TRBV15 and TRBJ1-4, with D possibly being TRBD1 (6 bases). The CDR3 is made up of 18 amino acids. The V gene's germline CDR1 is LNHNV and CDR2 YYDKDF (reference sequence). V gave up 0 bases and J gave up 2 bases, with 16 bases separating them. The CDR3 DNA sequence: TGTGCCACCAGCAGAGAACTCAGGGGCGTTGCGACTAATGAAAAACTGTTTTTT. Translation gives CATSRELRGVATNEKLFF. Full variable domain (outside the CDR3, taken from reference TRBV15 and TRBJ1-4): DAMVIQNPRYQVTQFGKPVTLSCSQTLNHNVMYWYQQKSSQAPKLLFHYYDKDFNNEADTPDNFQSRRPNTSFCFLDIRSPGLGDTAMYLCATSRELRGVATNEKLFFGSGTQLSVL.

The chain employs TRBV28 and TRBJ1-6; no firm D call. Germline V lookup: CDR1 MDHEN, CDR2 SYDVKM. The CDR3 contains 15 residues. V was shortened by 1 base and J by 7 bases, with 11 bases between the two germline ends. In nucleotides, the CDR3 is TGTGCCAGCAGTTTATCGGGAGCTGGGAATTCACCCCTCCACTTT. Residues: CASSLSGAGNSPLHF.

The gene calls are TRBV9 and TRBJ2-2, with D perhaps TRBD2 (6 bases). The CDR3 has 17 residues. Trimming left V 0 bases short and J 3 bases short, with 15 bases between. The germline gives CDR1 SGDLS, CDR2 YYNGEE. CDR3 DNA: TGTGCCAGCAGCGTAGGTTTGGCGGGACCCGACACCGGGGAGCTGTTTTTT. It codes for CASSVGLAGPDTGELFF.

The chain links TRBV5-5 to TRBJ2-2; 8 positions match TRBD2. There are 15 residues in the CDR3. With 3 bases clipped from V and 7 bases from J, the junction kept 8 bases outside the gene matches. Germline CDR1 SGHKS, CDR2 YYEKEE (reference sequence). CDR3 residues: CASSSAGGGNGELFF. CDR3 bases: TGTGCCAGCAGCTCTGCGGGGGGCGGGAACGGGGAGCTGTTTTTT. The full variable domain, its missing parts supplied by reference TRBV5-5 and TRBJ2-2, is DAGVTQSPTHLIKTRGQQVTLRCSPISGHKSVSWYQQVLGQGPQFIFQYYEKEERGRGNFPDRFSARQFPNYSSELNVNALLLGDSALYLCASSSAGGGNGELFFGEGSRLTVL.

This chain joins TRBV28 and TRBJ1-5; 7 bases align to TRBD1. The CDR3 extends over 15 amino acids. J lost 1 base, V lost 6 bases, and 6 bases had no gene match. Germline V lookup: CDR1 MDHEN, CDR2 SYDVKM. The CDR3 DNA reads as TGTGCCAGCAGAGAACAGGGGACGAGCAATCAGCCCCAGCATTTT. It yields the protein CASREQGTSNQPQHF.